What follows are 4 T cell receptor beta chains derived from one specimen sequenced in a study of CD8 T cell repertoires and HIV-1 epitope variants. Sequencing was performed with immunoSEQ multiplex PCR; in TCRdb, only in-frame clones are kept and a portion is missing. The table shows 4,600 or so clones, with approximately 70% occurring only once. These receptors lack a known antigen. The sequencing input was cultured CD8+ T cells derived from PBMCs. The receptor source for this set is a male donor with HIV.

The CDR3: CASSLGTGGNSPLHF. CDR3 sequence (DNA): TGTGCCAGCAGCTTGGGGACAGGAGGGAATTCACCCCTCCACTTT. This chain joins TRBV5-6 and TRBJ1-6, with 7 bases aligning to TRBD1. The CDR3 runs to 15 residues. The germline CDR1 and CDR2 sequences are SGHDT and YYEEEE. V was clipped by 0 bases and J by 7 bases; unmatched bases: 4.

This chain connects TRBV28 to TRBJ1-1; D gene uncertain. Germline-derived CDR1 and CDR2 are MDHEN and SYDVKM. Trimming pared 1 base from V and 2 bases from J, leaving 11 bases between. The CDR3 consists of 15 residues. The CDR3, as DNA: TGTGCCAGCAGTTTATTGTCAGGAACTAACACTGAAGCTTTCTTT. This sequence encodes CASSLLSGTNTEAFF.

The gene calls are TRBV5-4 and TRBJ1-2; D not certain. The CDR3 covers 13 residues. Germline-derived CDR1 and CDR2 are SGHNT and YYREEE (reference sequence). Trimming shortened V by 0 bases and J by 2 bases, and 5 bases separated the two germline ends. The CDR3 DNA is TGTGCCAGCAGCTTGGGTCAGAACTATGGCTACACCTTC. Its translation is CASSLGQNYGYTF.

This clone was detected only once. This chain uses TRBV4-1 with TRBJ2-5; 13 bases map to TRBD2. J was trimmed by 5 bases and V by 3 bases; bases with no gene match: 6. The CDR3 is made up of 16 amino acids. Germline CDR1 and CDR2: MGHRA and YSYEKL. CDR3 sequence reads: CASSQGGLAGRETQYF. The CDR3, as DNA: TGCGCCAGCAGCCAGGGGGGACTAGCGGGACGGGAGACCCAGTACTTC.